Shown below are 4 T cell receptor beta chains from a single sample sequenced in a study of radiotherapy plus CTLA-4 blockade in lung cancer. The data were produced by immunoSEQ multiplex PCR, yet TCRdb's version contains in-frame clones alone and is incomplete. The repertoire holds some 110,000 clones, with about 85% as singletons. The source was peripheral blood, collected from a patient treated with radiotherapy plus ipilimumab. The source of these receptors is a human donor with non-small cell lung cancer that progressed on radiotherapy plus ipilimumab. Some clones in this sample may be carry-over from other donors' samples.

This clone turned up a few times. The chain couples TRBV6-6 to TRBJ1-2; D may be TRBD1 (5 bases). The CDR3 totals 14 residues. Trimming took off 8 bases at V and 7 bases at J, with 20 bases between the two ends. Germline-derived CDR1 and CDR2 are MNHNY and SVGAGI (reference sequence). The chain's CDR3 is CASVPLIIGGGYTF. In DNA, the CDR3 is TGTGCCAGCGTTCCCCTGATAATCGGGGGTGGCTACACCTTC.

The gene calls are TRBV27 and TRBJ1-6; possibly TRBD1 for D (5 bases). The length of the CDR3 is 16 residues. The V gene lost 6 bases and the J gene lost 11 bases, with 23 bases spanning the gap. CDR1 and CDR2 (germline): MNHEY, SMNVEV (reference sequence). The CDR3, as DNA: TGTGCCAGCAGGAGTGCAGGGAGAGGGCGGAGACCACCCCTCCACTTT. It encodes CASRSAGRGRRPPLHF.

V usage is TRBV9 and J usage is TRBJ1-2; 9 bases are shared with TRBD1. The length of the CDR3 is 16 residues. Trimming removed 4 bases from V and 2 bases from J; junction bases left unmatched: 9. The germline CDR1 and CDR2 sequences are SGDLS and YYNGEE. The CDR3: CASSPRTGALNYGYTF. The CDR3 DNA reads TGTGCCAGCAGCCCCCGGACAGGGGCCCTCAACTATGGCTACACCTTC.

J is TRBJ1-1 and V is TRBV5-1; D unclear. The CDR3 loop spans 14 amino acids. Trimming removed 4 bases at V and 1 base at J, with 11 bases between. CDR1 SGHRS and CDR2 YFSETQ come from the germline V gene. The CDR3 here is CASSLNGENTEAFF. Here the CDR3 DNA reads TGCGCCAGCAGCCTCAACGGGGAGAACACTGAAGCTTTCTTT.